The TCR beta chain under discussion was sequenced for a study of beta chain features in type 1 diabetes. V shed 5 bases, J shed 0 bases, and the junction held 7 bases outside the gene matches. Per germline, CDR1 LNHDA and CDR2 SQIVND (reference sequence). The CDR3 extends over 16 amino acids. The whole isolated RNA underwent reverse transcription, so sequencing captured expressed TCRB transcripts. Profiling relied on immunoSEQ multiplex PCR, and the TCRdb table lists in-frame clones only, not all of them. The sample contains about 360,000 clones, around 12% of which appear only once. V usage is TRBV19 and J usage is TRBJ2-3; 8 nucleotides align to TRBD2. Source material: naive CD4+ T cells from blood. The receptor was derived from a man younger than 30 in good health. The CDR3 region has the DNA TGTGCCAGTAGTCAACTAGCGGCTGCTAGCACAGATACGCAGTATTTT. Its protein product is CASSQLAAASTDTQYF. Combining the CDR3 with reference TRBV19 and TRBJ2-3 gives the whole variable domain DGGITQSPKYLFRKEGQNVTLSCEQNLNHDAMYWYRQDPGQGLRLIYYSQIVNDFQKGDIAEGYSVSREKKESFPLTVTSAQKNPTAFYLCASSQLAAASTDTQYFGPGTRLTVL.